This T cell receptor (beta chain) is drawn from a study of blood T cells in healthy people across ages. In its sample, this clonotype was seen a few times. Primed by a sample-barcoded 5' primer and a J-beta primer mix, a second PCR proceeded for about 6 to 11 cycles. One entry per CDR3 protein, called by TCRdb with MiXCR from the 5' RACE reads. Here the sample spans about 1.5 million distinct CDR3 sequences, around 40% being singletons. Germline V CDR1 and CDR2: MNHEY, SVGEGT. This CDR3 has 14 amino acids. V lost 2 bases and J lost 7, with 14 bases in between. This sequence joins TRBV6-2 or TRBV6-3 and TRBJ1-2, with a possible D match to TRBD1 (5 bases). This TCR came from a woman between 18 and 29 years old in good health. Sequencing was done on a sample of blood. The CDR3 protein is CASSYRTRAAGYTF. CDR3 sequence (DNA): TGTGCCAGCAGTTACCGAACCAGGGCGGCTGGCTACACCTTC.